The next 12 T cell receptor beta chains were all read from a single sample in a study of T cell responses to AZD1222 COVID-19 vaccine (dated by TCRdb to the early 2020s). Explained via the paper, the time point label denotes: baseline before first vaccination. Library construction relied on the immunoSEQ multiplex PCR assay. What TCRdb holds here is the immuneACCESS table cut down to in-frame rearrangements. Part of the clones is not present; checked against another copy, under half of the missing clones reflect an unresolved V gene, and the others are unexplained. The sample table lists 150,000 to 200,000 clones, just under 95% of them with a count of one. Roughly 1.3% of the sample belongs to the ten largest clones. The source was peripheral blood, collected on day 0 of AZD1222 vaccination. These receptors were collected from an adult in good health.

The chain uses TRBV4-1 and TRBJ2-2; D is undetermined. The CDR3 is 17 amino acids. Germline loops: CDR1 MGHRA, CDR2 YSYEKL. The V end lost 2 bases, the J end lost 5 bases, and 18 bases lay between the germline ends. The CDR3 DNA reads TGCGCCAGCAGCCAAATCGACTTGGGGTTTCGGACCGGGGAGCTGTTTTTT. It translates to CASSQIDLGFRTGELFF.

J is TRBJ1-1 and V is TRBV5-4; D not certain. In germline, CDR1 is SGHNT, CDR2 YYREEE (reference sequence). V lost 4 bases, J lost 0 bases, and 13 bases lay in between. There are 15 residues in the CDR3. This chain's CDR3 is CASSPETSVNTEAFF. The CDR3 nucleotides are TGTGCCAGCAGCCCCGAAACCAGCGTGAACACTGAAGCTTTCTTT.

V and J are TRBV15 and TRBJ1-5; no definite D call. CDR1 and CDR2 from the germline V gene are LNHNV and YYDKDF (reference sequence). This CDR3 spans 14 amino acids. Trimming left V 3 bases short and J 4 bases short, with 10 bases between. CDR3 protein: CATSRSRQNQPQHF. The CDR3 DNA follows: TGTGCCACCAGCAGGAGTAGGCAAAATCAGCCCCAGCATTTT.

The rearrangement links TRBV7-9 to TRBJ1-1; the D is unclear. The CDR3 has 13 residues. Trimming removed 3 bases at V and 1 base at J, with 6 bases between. From germline, CDR1 is SEHNR and CDR2 FQNEAQ (reference sequence). DNA of the CDR3: TGTGCCAGCAGCTTCCACACGAACACTGAAGCTTTCTTT. Translating gives CASSFHTNTEAFF.

The rearrangement uses TRBV30 and TRBJ2-7, with 7 positions matching TRBD1. Trimming cost V 1 base and J 6 bases; bases outside gene matches: 6. Per the germline V gene, CDR1 is GTSNPN and CDR2 is SVGIG (reference sequence). This CDR3 contains 13 residues. CDR3 DNA: TGTGCCTGGAGTGAATACAGGGGTGGCGAGCAGTACTTC. Its protein is CAWSEYRGGEQYF.

This clone was seen a single time. The chain couples TRBV27 to TRBJ1-5; D is possibly TRBD1 (6 bases). Trimming took 4 bases from V and 0 from J, leaving 10 bases between them. This CDR3 contains 15 residues. Germline lookup yields CDR1 MNHEY and CDR2 SMNVEV (reference sequence). For the CDR3, the DNA is TGTGCCAGCAGTTCTCGGACAGATAGCAATCAGCCCCAGCATTTT. This encodes CASSSRTDSNQPQHF.

The rearrangement joins TRBV12-3 or TRBV12-4 to TRBJ1-1; no definite D call. V was clipped by 6 bases and J by 8 bases, with 13 bases between them. This CDR3 has 12 amino acids. CDR3 amino acids: CASSRGVAEAFF. The CDR3, as DNA: TGTGCCAGCAGCCGTGGGGTTGCCGAAGCTTTCTTT.

The chain is built from TRBV19 and TRBJ2-1; the match to TRBD2 covers 10 bases. The CDR3 consists of 20 residues. Germline CDR1 and CDR2: LNHDA and SQIVND (reference sequence). V lost 5 bases and J lost 5; bases outside the gene matches: 21. This chain's CDR3 is CASSPRLSPSSGGYHNEQFF. The CDR3 DNA reads as TGTGCCAGTAGTCCGCGCCTTTCTCCCTCTAGCGGGGGCTATCACAATGAGCAGTTCTTC.

The chain uses TRBV7-8 and TRBJ1-4; possible D gene TRBD1, 5 bases. The V end was cut by 6 bases, the J end by 4 bases, with 12 bases between. In germline, CDR1 is SGHVS, CDR2 FQNEAQ. The CDR3 runs 14 residues. Written as DNA, the CDR3 is TGTGCCAGCAGGCAGGGTGGGTTTAATGAAAAACTGTTTTTT. Translated: CASRQGGFNEKLFF. The complete variable domain, with remaining parts taken from reference TRBV7-8 and TRBJ1-4, reads GAGVSQSPRYKVAKRGQDVALRCDPISGHVSLFWYQQALGQGPEFLTYFQNEAQLDKSGLPSDRFFAERPEGSVSTLKIQRTQQEDSAVYLCASRQGGFNEKLFFGSGTQLSVL.

The chain links TRBV2 to TRBJ2-3; 10 bases line up with TRBD1. This CDR3 comprises 17 residues. The V gene end was trimmed by 6 bases and the J gene end by 2 bases; junction bases not matched to a gene: 11. In germline, CDR1 is SNHLY, CDR2 FYNNEI. The CDR3 DNA reads as TGTGCCAGCAGGGCCTCCGGGACAGGGGAATACACAGATACGCAGTATTTT. This encodes CASRASGTGEYTDTQYF.

The chain recombines TRBV18 with TRBJ1-1, with D perhaps matching TRBD1 (5 bases). Trimming removed 6 bases from V and 0 bases from J, with 14 bases in between. The CDR3 has 15 amino acids. CDR1 and CDR2 from the germline V gene are KGHSH and LQKENI. CDR3 protein: CASSPGTAMNTEAFF. The CDR3 DNA sequence: TGTGCCAGCTCGCCTGGGACGGCAATGAACACTGAAGCTTTCTTT.

The V and J genes are TRBV30 and TRBJ1-1; D may be TRBD1 (5 bases). Germline CDR1 GTSNPN, CDR2 SVGIG (reference sequence). The V gene lost 4 bases and the J gene lost 4 bases, with 13 bases spanning the gap. The CDR3 has 13 amino acids. This chain's CDR3 is CAWTPLGGTEAFF. The CDR3 nucleotides are TGTGCCTGGACGCCCCTCGGGGGCACTGAAGCTTTCTTT.